A selection of T cell receptor beta chains follows, all from one sample in a study of spatial heterogeneity in lung cancer. TCRdb re-called the 5' RACE reads with MiXCR, one entry per CDR3 protein. Among more than 10,000 distinct CDR3 sequences, 4.5% to 6.5% were seen once, and the ten largest hold approximately 30%. Material: PBMCs, obtained at surgery. These receptors were obtained from a male donor with early-stage non-small cell lung cancer. The CDR3 runs from the conserved cysteine through the conserved F or W. The order of the fields is V gene, J gene, CDR3 protein.

TRBV29-1,TRBJ2-3,CSVGWEGQGTQYF
TRBV7-2,TRBJ2-5,CASSLESRLETQYF
TRBV28,TRBJ2-5,CASSFERETQYF
TRBV18,TRBJ2-1,CASSPPERGQFF
TRBV3-1,TRBJ1-1,CASSYRSQRTEAFF
TRBV3-1,TRBJ1-1,CASSLDRADTEAFF
TRBV9,TRBJ2-7,CASSVQDRASYEQYF
TRBV28,TRBJ1-4,CASSSGTVNEKLFF
TRBV7-2,TRBJ2-3,CASSPYRGGTDTQYF
TRBV5-1,TRBJ2-1,CASSLRLAGVNEQFF
TRBV29-1,TRBJ2-3,CSLSKGSSGSFTDTQYF
TRBV29-1,TRBJ2-7,CSVLGKGIYEQYF
TRBV7-2,TRBJ1-5,CASSPSGRQPQHF
TRBV21-1,TRBJ2-7,CASSTAGETYEQYF
TRBV7-3,TRBJ2-1,CASSVTSGAQNEQFF
TRBV4-3,TRBJ2-3,CASSQAPDSSGDTQYF
TRBV6-5,TRBJ2-4,CASSRANIQYF
TRBV11-2,TRBJ1-1,CASSPRGGGNTEAFF
TRBV20-1,TRBJ1-5,CSARGAIGQGNQPQHF
TRBV12-3/TRBV12-4,TRBJ2-3,CASSFLGARADTQYF
TRBV2,TRBJ1-2,CASSEQSYGYTF
TRBV2,TRBJ2-5,CASSEGVSGQETQYF
TRBV28,TRBJ1-1,CASTNPMRTEAFF
TRBV28,TRBJ2-1,CASSPGQSSYNEQFF
TRBV20-1,TRBJ1-5,CSASGQLSSPQHF
TRBV7-2,TRBJ2-7,CASSLLQGRMEEQYF
TRBV28,TRBJ2-5,CASRSSLGIWATQYF
TRBV28,TRBJ2-2,CASSLSWAGGGPKNTGELFF
TRBV28,TRBJ1-1,CASSFTRGREAFF
TRBV2,TRBJ2-7,CATSWDYEQYF
TRBV12-3/TRBV12-4,TRBJ2-7,CASSLVDTYEQYF
TRBV20-1,TRBJ1-5,CSAPPRTADNQPQHF
TRBV6-2/TRBV6-3,TRBJ1-1,CASSFIGDTEAFF
TRBV29-1,TRBJ1-5,CSVGERPDQPQHF
TRBV20-1,TRBJ2-7,CSASLQSYEQYF
TRBV2,TRBJ2-5,CASVRRGAAEETQYF
TRBV28,TRBJ1-5,CASRGTGGNQPQHF
TRBV6-2/TRBV6-3,TRBJ1-6,CASSQFPGGSPLHF
TRBV9,TRBJ2-1,CASSETTSQNEQFF
TRBV3-1,TRBJ2-7,CASSQFGTSGSYEQYF